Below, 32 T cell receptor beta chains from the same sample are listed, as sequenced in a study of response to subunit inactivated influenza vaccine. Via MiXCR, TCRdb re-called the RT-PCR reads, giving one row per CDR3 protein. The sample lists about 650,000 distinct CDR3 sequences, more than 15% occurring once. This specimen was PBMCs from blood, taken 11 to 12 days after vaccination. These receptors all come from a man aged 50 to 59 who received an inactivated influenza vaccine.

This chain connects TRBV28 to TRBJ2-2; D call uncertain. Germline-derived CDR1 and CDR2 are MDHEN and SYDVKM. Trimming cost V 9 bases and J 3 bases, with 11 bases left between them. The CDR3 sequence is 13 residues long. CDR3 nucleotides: TGTGCCAGTCGGGTCTTGTACACCGGGGAGCTGTTTTTT. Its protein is CASRVLYTGELFF.

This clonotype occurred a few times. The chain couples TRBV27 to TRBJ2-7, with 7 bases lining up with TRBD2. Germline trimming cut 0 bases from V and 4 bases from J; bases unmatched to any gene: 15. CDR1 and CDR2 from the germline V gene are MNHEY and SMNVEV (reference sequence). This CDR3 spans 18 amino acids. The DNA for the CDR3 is TGTGCCAGCAGTTTATCCCCTTTTTTTAGCGGGCGATTATACGAGCAGTACTTC. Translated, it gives CASSLSPFFSGRLYEQYF.

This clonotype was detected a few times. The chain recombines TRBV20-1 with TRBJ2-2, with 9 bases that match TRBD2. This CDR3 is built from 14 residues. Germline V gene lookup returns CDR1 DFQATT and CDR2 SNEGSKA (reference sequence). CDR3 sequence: CRATESGGPGELFF. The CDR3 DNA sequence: TGCAGAGCCACCGAAAGCGGGGGGCCCGGGGAGCTGTTTTTT.

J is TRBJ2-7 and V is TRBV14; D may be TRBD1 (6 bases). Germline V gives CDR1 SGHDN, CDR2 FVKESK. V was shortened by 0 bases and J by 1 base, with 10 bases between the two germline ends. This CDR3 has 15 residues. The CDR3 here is CASSQEQGPSYEQYF. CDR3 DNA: TGTGCCAGCAGCCAAGAACAGGGACCATCCTACGAGCAGTACTTC.

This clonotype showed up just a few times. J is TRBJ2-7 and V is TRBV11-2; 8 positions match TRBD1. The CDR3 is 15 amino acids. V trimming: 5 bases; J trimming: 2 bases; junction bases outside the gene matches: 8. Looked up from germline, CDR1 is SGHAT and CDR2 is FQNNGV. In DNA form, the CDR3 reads TGTGCCAGCAGCCCCCGGGGGACAGGAGCCTACGAGCAGTACTTC. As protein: CASSPRGTGAYEQYF.

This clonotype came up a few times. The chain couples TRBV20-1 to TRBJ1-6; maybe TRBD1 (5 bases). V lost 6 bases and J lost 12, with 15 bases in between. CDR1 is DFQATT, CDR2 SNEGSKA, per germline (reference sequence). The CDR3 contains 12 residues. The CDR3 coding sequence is TGCAGTGCATATTCAGGGTCGGGACCCCTCCACTTT. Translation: CSAYSGSGPLHF.

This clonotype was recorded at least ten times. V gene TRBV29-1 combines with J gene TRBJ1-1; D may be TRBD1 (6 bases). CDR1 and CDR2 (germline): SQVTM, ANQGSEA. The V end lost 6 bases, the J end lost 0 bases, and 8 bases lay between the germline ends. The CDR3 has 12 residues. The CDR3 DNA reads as TGCAGCGTAGGACAGCTGAACACTGAAGCTTTCTTT. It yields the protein CSVGQLNTEAFF.

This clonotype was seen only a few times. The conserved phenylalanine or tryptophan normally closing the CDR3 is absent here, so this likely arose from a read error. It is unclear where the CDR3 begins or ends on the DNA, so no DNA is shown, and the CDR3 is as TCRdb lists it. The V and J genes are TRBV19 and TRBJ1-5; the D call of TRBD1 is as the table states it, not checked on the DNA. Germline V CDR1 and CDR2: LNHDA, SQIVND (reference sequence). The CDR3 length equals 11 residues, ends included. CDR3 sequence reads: CASSINGTDCG.

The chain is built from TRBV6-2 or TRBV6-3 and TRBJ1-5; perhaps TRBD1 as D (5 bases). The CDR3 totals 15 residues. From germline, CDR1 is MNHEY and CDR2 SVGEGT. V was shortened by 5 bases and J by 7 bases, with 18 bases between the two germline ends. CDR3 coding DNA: TGTGCCAGCAGTACCAACCCTACAGGTGGACAGCCCCAGCATTTT. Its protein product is CASSTNPTGGQPQHF.

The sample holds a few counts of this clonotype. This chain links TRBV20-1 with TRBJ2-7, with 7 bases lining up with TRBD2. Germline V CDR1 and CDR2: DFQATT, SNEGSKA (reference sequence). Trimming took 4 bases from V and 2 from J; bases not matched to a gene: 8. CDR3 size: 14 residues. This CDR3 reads CSAIPAGVAYEQYF. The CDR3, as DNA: TGCAGTGCTATCCCCGCGGGGGTAGCCTACGAGCAGTACTTC.

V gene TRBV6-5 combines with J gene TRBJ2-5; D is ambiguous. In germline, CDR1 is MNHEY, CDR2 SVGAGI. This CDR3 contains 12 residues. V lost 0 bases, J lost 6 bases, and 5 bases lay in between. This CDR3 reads CASSYSRKTQYF. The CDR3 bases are TGTGCCAGCAGTTACTCGAGAAAGACCCAGTACTTC.

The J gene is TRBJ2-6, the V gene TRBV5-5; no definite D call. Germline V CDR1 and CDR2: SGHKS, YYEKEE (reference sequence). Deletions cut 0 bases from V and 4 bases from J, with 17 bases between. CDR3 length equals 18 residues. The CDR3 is CASSLVFAIKAGANVLTF. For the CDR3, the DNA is TGTGCCAGCAGCTTGGTATTCGCCATAAAAGCAGGGGCCAACGTCCTGACTTTC.

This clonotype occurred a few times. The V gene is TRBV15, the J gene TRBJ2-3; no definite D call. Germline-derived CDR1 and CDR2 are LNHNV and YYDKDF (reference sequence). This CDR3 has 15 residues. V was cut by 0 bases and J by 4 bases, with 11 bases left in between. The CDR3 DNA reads TGTGCCACCAGCAGAGACTCTGTAGTTGCAGATACGCAGTATTTT. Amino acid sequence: CATSRDSVVADTQYF. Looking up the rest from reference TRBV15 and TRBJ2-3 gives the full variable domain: DAMVIQNPRYQVTQFGKPVTLSCSQTLNHNVMYWYQQKSSQAPKLLFHYYDKDFNNEADTPDNFQSRRPNTSFCFLDIRSPGLGDTAMYLCATSRDSVVADTQYFGPGTRLTVL.

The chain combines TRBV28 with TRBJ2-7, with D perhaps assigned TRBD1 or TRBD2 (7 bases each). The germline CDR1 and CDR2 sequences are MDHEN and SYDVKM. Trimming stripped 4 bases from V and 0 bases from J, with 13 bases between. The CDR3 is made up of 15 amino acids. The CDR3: CASSSQGGSSYEQYF. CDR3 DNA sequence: TGTGCCAGCAGTTCTCAGGGGGGGAGCTCCTACGAGCAGTACTTC.

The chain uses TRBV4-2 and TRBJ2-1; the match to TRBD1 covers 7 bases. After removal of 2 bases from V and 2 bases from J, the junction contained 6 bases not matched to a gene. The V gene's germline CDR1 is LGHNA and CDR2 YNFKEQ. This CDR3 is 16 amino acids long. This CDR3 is CASSQLEGAPYNEQFF. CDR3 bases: TGTGCCAGCAGCCAACTTGAGGGGGCCCCCTACAATGAGCAGTTCTTC.

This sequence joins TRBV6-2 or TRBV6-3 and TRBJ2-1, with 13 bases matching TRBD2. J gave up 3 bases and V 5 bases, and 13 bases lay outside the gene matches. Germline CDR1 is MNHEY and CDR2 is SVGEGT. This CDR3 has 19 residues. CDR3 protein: CASSLLPRLAGGNYNEQFF. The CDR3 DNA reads TGTGCCAGCAGTCTACTCCCGAGACTAGCGGGGGGAAACTACAATGAGCAGTTCTTC.

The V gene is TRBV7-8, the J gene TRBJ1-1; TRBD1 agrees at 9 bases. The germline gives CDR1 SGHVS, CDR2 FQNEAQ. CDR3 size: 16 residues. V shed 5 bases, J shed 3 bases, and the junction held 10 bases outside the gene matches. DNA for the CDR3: TGTGCCAGCAGCCAAGTCCAGGGACAGGGTGACACTGAAGCTTTCTTT. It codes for CASSQVQGQGDTEAFF.

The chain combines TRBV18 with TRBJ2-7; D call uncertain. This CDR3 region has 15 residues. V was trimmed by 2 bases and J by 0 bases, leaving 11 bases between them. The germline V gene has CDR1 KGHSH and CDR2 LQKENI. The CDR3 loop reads CASSPLGLNSYEQYF. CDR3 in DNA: TGTGCCAGCTCACCATTGGGCCTAAACTCCTACGAGCAGTACTTC. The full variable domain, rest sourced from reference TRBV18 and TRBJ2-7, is NAGVMQNPRHLVRRRGQEARLRCSPMKGHSHVYWYRQLPEEGLKFMVYLQKENIIDESGMPKERFSAEFPKEGPSILRIQQVVRGDSAAYFCASSPLGLNSYEQYFGPGTRLTVT.

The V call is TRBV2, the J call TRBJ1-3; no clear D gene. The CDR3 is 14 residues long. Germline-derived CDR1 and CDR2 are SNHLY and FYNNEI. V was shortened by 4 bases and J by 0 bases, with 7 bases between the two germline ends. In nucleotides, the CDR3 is TGTGCCAGCAGTGTTCAGTACTCTGGAAACACCATATATTTT. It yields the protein CASSVQYSGNTIYF.

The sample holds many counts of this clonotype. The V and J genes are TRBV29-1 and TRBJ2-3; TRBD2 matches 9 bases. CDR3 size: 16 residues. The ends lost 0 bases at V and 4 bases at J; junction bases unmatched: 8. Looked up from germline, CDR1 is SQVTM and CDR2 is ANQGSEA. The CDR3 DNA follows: TGCAGCGTTGAAGACCAAGCGGGGGGTTTGGCAGATACGCAGTATTTT. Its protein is CSVEDQAGGLADTQYF.

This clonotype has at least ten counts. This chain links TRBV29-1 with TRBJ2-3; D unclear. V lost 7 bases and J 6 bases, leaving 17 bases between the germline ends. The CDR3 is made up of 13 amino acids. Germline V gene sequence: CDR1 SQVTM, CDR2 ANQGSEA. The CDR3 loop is CSASGALGDTQYF. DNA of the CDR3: TGCAGCGCCAGTGGCGCCTTGGGGGATACGCAGTATTTT.

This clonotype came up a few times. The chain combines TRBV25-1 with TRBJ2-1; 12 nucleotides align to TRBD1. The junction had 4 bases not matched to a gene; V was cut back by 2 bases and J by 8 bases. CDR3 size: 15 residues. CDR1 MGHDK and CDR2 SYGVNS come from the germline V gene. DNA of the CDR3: TGTGCCAGCAGTGAACCCGGGACAGGGGGCTATGAGCAGTTCTTC. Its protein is CASSEPGTGGYEQFF.

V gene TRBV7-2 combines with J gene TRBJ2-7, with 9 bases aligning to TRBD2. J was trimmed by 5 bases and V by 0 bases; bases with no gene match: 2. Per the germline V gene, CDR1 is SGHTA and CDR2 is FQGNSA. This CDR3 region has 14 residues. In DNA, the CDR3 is TGTGCCAGCAGCTTAGCAGGACTAGCGAACGAGCAGTACTTC. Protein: CASSLAGLANEQYF.

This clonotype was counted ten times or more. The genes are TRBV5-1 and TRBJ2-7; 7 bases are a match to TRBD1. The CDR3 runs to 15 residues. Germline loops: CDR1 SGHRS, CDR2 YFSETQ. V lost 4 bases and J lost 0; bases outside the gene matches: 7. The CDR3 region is CASSVTGVISYEQYF. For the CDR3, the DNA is TGCGCCAGCAGCGTAACAGGGGTCATCTCCTACGAGCAGTACTTC.

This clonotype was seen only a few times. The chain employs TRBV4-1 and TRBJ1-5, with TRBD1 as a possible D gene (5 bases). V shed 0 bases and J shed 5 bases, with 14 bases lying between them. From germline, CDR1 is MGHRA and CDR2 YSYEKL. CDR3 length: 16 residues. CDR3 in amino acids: CASSQDPRQGYQPQHF. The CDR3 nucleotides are TGCGCCAGCAGCCAAGATCCCCGGCAGGGATATCAGCCCCAGCATTTT.

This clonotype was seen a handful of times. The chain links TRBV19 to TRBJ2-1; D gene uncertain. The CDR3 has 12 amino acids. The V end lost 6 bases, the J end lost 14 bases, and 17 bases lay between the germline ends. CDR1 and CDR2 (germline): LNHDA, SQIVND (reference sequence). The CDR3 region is CASSLSLFPEFF. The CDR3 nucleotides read TGTGCCAGTAGCCTATCTCTTTTCCCAGAGTTCTTC.

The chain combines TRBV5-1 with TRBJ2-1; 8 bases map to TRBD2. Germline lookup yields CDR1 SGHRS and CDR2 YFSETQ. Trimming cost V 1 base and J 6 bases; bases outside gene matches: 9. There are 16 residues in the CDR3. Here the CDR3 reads CASSLRPGGRGNEQFF. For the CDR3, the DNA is TGCGCCAGCAGCTTGCGGCCGGGGGGGCGAGGCAATGAGCAGTTCTTC.

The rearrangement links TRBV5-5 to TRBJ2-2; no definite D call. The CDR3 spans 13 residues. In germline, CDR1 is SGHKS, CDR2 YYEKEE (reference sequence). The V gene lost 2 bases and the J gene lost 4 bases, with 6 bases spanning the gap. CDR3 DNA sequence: TGTGCCAGCAGCTTAATCACCACCGGGGAGCTGTTTTTT. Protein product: CASSLITTGELFF.

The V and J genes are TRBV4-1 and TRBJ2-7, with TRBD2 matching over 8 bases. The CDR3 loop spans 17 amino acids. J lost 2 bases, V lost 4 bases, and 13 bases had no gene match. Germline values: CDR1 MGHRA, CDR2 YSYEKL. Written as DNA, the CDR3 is TGCGCCAGCAGCCCTGGGGCCCAGCGGGGGTTTACCTACGAGCAGTACTTC. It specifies CASSPGAQRGFTYEQYF.

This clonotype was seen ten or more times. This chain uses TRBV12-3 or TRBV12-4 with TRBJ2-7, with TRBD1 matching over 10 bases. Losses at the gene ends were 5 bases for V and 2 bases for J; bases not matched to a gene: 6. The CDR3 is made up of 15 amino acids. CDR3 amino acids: CASSRQGAATYEQYF. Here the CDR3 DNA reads TGTGCCAGCAGTAGACAGGGGGCTGCTACCTACGAGCAGTACTTC.

The CDR3 reads CASSVEWNTGELFF. As DNA, the CDR3 is TGTGCCAGCAGCGTAGAATGGAACACCGGGGAGCTGTTTTTT. The chain has TRBV9 and TRBJ2-2; D call uncertain. There are 14 residues in the CDR3. The V gene's germline CDR1 is SGDLS and CDR2 YYNGEE. With 0 bases removed from V and 1 base from J, the gap between germline ends came to 4 bases.

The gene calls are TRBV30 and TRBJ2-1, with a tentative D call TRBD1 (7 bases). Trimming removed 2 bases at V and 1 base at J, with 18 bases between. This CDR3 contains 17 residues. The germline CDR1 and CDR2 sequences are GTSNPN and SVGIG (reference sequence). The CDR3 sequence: CAWSPSRGDRSYNEQFF. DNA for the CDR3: TGTGCCTGGAGTCCCTCGAGGGGGGACAGATCCTACAATGAGCAGTTCTTC.